A selection of T cell receptor beta chains follows, all from one sample in a study of T cells after yellow fever vaccination. Each CDR3 protein is one row after TCRdb ran MiXCR on the 5' RACE reads. The profile covers 340,000 or so distinct CDR3 sequences, with under 15% appearing a single time and 3% to 4% taken by the ten largest. Material: CD4+ T cells sorted from PBMCs, obtained 15 days after the yellow fever booster vaccination. The receptors were sampled from a man between 18 and 35 years old who received the YFV17D yellow fever vaccine. Each CDR3 is given with its conserved first and last residue. Fields, in order: D gene, clone size, J gene, V gene, CDR3 length, CDR3 DNA, CDR3 protein. D genes are given only for firm matches. Expanded clones are given a class, and other clones once, few, many or no size at all.

>TRBD1|NA|TRBJ1-2|TRBV4-3|14
TGCGCCAGCAGCAAGGGAGACAGGGTGAGAGGCTACACCTTC
CASSKGDRVRGYTF
>TRBD1|NA|TRBJ1-4|TRBV28|17
TGTGCCAGCAGTTTTAGCGGACAGGGGGCGGCTAATGAAAAACTGTTTTTT
CASSFSGQGAANEKLFF
>TRBD1|few|TRBJ1-2|TRBV4-2|14
TGTGCCAGCAGCCAAGATGGGACAGGGTATGGCTACACCTTC
CASSQDGTGYGYTF
>NA|NA|TRBJ2-7|TRBV5-4|14
TGTGCCAGCAGCGCCGGGACGGAGTTTTCCGAGCAGTACTTC
CASSAGTEFSEQYF
>TRBD1|NA|TRBJ2-7|TRBV12-3/TRBV12-4|14
TGTGCCAGCAGCTTACAGGGGGCTGGGTACGAGCAGTACTTC
CASSLQGAGYEQYF
>NA|few|TRBJ2-2|TRBV9|17
TGTGCCAGCAGCGTCCGCAGGGGGGGGTCGAACACCGGGGAGCTGTTTTTT
CASSVRRGGSNTGELFF
>NA|NA|TRBJ1-6|TRBV15|15
TGTGCCACCAGCAGAGGGGGGAGTTATAATTCACCCCTCCACTTT
CATSRGGSYNSPLHF
>TRBD1|few|TRBJ1-1|TRBV7-2|13
TGTGCCACCGGGAATGACAGGGACACTGAAGCTTTCTTT
CATGNDRDTEAFF
>NA|NA|TRBJ2-3|TRBV6-6|13
TGTGCCAGCAGGAAAGTCGAAACAGATACGCAGTATTTT
CASRKVETDTQYF
>NA|NA|TRBJ1-2|TRBV11-1|14
TGTGCCAGCAGCTTGGGGAAAGCTAACTATGGCTACACCTTC
CASSLGKANYGYTF
>NA|NA|TRBJ1-5|TRBV18|17
TGTGCCAGCTCACCAGATAAGGGGGGAATCAGCAATCAGCCCCAGCATTTT
CASSPDKGGISNQPQHF
>NA|NA|TRBJ2-2|TRBV21-1|14
TGTGCCAGCAGCAAAAAGGGTCTAACCGGGGAGCTGTTTTTT
CASSKKGLTGELFF
>NA|NA|TRBJ1-5|TRBV19|16
TGTGCCAGTAGTATAGTAGGCGGGGTGCGCGATCAGCCCCAGCATTTT
CASSIVGGVRDQPQHF
>TRBD2|few|TRBJ2-3|TRBV20-1|18
TGCAGTGCTAGACCTAGGGGCCTCGGACTAGAGACGCCAGATACGCAGTATTTT
CSARPRGLGLETPDTQYF
>NA|many|TRBJ1-5|TRBV19|17
TGTGCCAGTAGTATCAGAAACGTCGGGGTGATCAATCAGCCCCAGCATTTT
CASSIRNVGVINQPQHF
>NA|NA|TRBJ2-2|TRBV5-1|14
TGCGCCAGCAGCCGAACGACAATGGACGGGGAGCTGTTTTTT
CASSRTTMDGELFF
>NA|few|TRBJ1-2|TRBV5-1|12
TGCGCCAGCAGCTTGTTCGGTAGAGGCTACACCTTC
CASSLFGRGYTF
>NA|few|TRBJ1-6|TRBV3-1|14
TGTGCCAGCAGCCAAGTTAGGAGCGATTCACCCCTCCACTTT
CASSQVRSDSPLHF
>NA|few|TRBJ1-2|TRBV12-3/TRBV12-4|13
TGTGCCAGCAGTGCCGGAGAGAACTATGGCTACACCTTC
CASSAGENYGYTF
>TRBD1|NA|TRBJ2-1|TRBV6-4|17
TGTGCCAGCAGTGTAGGAATCGGACAGGGGGAATACAATGAGCAGTTCTTC
CASSVGIGQGEYNEQFF
>NA|few|TRBJ1-2|TRBV5-1|17
TGCGCCAGCAGCTTGACGGTCGACAGCCTTTCTAACTATGGCTACACCTTC
CASSLTVDSLSNYGYTF
>TRBD2|few|TRBJ2-3|TRBV4-3|16
TGCGCCAGCAGCCAAAAGAATCTAGCGGGGGCGGATACGCAGTATTTT
CASSQKNLAGADTQYF